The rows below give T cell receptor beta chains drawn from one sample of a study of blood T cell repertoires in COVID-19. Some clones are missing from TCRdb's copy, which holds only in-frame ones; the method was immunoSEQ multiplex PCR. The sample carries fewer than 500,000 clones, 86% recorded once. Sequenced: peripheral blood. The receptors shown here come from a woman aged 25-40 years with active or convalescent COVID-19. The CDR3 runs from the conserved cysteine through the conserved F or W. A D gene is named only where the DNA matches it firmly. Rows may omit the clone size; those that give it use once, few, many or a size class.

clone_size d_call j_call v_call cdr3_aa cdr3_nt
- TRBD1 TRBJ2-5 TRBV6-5 CASSYSWTGGPETQYF TGTGCCAGCAGTTACTCATGGACAGGGGGCCCAGAGACCCAGTACTTC
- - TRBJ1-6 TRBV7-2 CASSSDRGSYNSPLHF TGTGCCAGCAGCTCCGACAGAGGCTCCTATAATTCACCCCTCCACTTT
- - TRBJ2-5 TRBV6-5 CASSAPNRAQETQYF TGTGCCAGCAGCGCCCCAAACAGGGCTCAAGAGACCCAGTACTTC
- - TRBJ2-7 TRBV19 CASSIYRRYEQYF TGTGCCAGTAGTATCTACAGACGATACGAGCAGTACTTC
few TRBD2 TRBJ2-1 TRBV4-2 CASSQDLLAGYNEQFF TGTGCCAGCAGCCAAGATTTACTAGCGGGGTACAATGAGCAGTTCTTC
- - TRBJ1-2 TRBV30 CARASLDAGYTF TGTGCCCGGGCGAGTCTTGATGCTGGCTACACCTTC
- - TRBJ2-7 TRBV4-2 CASSQDLGGGHFEQYF TGTGCCAGCAGCCAAGATCTAGGCGGGGGCCACTTCGAGCAGTACTTC
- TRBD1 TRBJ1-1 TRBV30 CAWIDRGGNTEAFF TGTGCCTGGATCGACAGGGGGGGGAACACTGAAGCTTTCTTT
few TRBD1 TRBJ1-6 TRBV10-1 CASSRAPSTGTGSPLHF TGCGCCAGCAGCCGTGCCCCCTCGACAGGGACCGGTTCACCCCTCCACTTT
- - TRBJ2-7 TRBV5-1 CASSSDSPTYEQYF TGCGCCAGCAGCTCAGACAGTCCTACCTACGAGCAGTACTTC
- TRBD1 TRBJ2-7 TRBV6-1 CASSQGTGESYEQYF TGTGCCAGCAGTCAAGGGACAGGGGAATCCTACGAGCAGTACTTC
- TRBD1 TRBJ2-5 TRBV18 CASSPLDREETQYF TGTGCCAGCTCACCGCTGGACAGGGAAGAGACCCAGTACTTC
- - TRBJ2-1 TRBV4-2 CASSQDRTGAYNEQFF TGTGCCAGCAGCCAAGATCGGACGGGAGCTTACAATGAGCAGTTCTTC
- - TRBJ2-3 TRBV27 CASSPQGGWSTDTQYF TGTGCCAGCAGTCCGCAGGGGGGTTGGAGCACAGATACGCAGTATTTT
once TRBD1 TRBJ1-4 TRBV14 CASSPQDRRTEKLFF TGTGCCAGCAGCCCACAGGACAGGAGAACGGAAAAACTGTTTTTT
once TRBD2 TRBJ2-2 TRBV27 CASSFTGGLSGELFF TGTGCCAGCAGTTTCACGGGAGGGCTTAGCGGGGAGCTGTTTTTT
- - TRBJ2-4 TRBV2 CASSQDAGLAKNIQYF TGTGCCAGCAGTCAAGACGCGGGACTAGCCAAAAACATTCAGTACTTC
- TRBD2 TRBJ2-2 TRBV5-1 CASSQTSGAITGELFF TGCGCCAGCAGTCAGACTAGCGGGGCCATCACCGGGGAGCTGTTTTTT
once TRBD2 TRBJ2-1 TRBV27 CASSSGGSYNEQFF TGTGCCAGCAGTTCGGGGGGCTCCTACAATGAGCAGTTCTTC
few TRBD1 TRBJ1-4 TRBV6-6 CASSFFQGQGGEKLFF TGTGCCAGCAGCTTTTTTCAGGGACAGGGAGGTGAAAAACTGTTTTTT
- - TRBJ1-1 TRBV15 CATSFGRLMNTEAFF TGTGCCACCAGCTTCGGCAGACTCATGAACACTGAAGCTTTCTTT
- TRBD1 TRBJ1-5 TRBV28 CASSLPSTGGNQPQHF TGTGCCAGCAGTTTACCCTCGACAGGGGGCAATCAGCCCCAGCATTTT
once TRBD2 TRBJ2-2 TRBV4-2 CASSASGGMNTGELFF TGTGCCAGCAGCGCGTCGGGGGGGATGAACACCGGGGAGCTGTTTTTT
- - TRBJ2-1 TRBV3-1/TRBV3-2 CASSQVLLARYNEQFF TGTGCCAGCAGCCAAGTCCTGCTAGCCCGCTACAATGAGCAGTTCTTC
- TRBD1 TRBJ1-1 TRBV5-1 CASSLSGGQGSTEAFF TGCGCCAGCAGCTTGTCTGGGGGACAGGGAAGCACTGAAGCTTTCTTT
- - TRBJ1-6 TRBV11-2 CASSHGTQASSYNSPLHF TGTGCCAGCAGTCACGGGACACAGGCTAGCTCCTATAATTCACCCCTCCACTTT
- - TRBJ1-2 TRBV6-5 CASSYSAVYGYTF TGTGCCAGCAGTTACTCTGCGGTTTATGGCTACACCTTC
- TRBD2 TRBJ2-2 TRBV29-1 CSVGVSGRATGELFF TGCAGCGTTGGGGTGAGCGGGAGGGCCACCGGGGAGCTGTTTTTT
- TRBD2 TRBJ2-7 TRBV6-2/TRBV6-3 CASSYSPGTSGDTVTYEQYF TGTGCCAGCAGTTACTCGCCGGGGACTAGCGGAGATACCGTTACCTACGAGCAGTACTTC
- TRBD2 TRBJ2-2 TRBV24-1 CATSGGTHTGELFF TGTGCCACTTCGGGAGGCACACACACCGGGGAGCTGTTTTTT
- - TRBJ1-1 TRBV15 CATSSSSLNTEAFF TGTGCCACCAGCAGCTCGAGTTTGAACACTGAAGCTTTCTTT
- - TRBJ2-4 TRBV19 CASSIDTQSAKNIQYF TGTGCCAGTAGTATAGATACACAGTCCGCCAAAAACATTCAGTACTTC
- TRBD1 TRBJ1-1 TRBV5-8 CASSFRDRNTEAFF TGTGCCAGCAGCTTTCGGGACAGGAACACTGAAGCTTTCTTT
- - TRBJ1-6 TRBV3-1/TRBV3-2 CASSQEAQGTDPSPLHF TGTGCCAGCAGCCAAGAAGCACAGGGAACGGACCCGTCACCCCTCCACTTT
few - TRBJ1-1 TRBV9 CASSMGPNTEAFF TGTGCCAGCAGCATGGGCCCGAACACTGAAGCTTTCTTT
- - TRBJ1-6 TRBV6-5 CASAWTASNSPLHF TGTGCCAGCGCATGGACAGCATCTAATTCACCCCTCCACTTT
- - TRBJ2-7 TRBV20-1 CSASPSEGF TGCAGTGCTAGCCCCTCCGAGGGTTTC
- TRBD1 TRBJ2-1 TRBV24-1 CATGGQGTNEQFF TGTGCCACCGGCGGACAGGGTACCAATGAGCAGTTCTTC
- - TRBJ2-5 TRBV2 CASSEAGTGIGETQYF TGTGCCAGCAGTGAAGCGGGAACAGGGATAGGGGAGACCCAGTACTTC
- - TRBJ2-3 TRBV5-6 CASSLASLASTDTQYF TGTGCCAGCAGCTTGGCCAGTCTAGCGAGCACAGATACGCAGTATTTT
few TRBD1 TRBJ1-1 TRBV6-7 CASNHTGAPMNTEAFF TGTGCCTCCAACCACACAGGGGCGCCCATGAACACTGAAGCTTTCTTT